The 25 T cell receptor beta chains given below trace back to one sample, sequenced in a study of CD8 T cells in ankylosing spondylitis. TCRdb re-analysed the 5' RACE reads in MiXCR, keeping a single row per CDR3 protein. The sample holds 200,000 or so distinct CDR3 sequences, more than 25% seen once. Sequences were obtained from blood, either unsorted or a sorted T cell fraction (not recorded which). Source of these receptors: a male donor with ankylosing spondylitis or in good health (not recorded which).

The chain combines TRBV6-1 with TRBJ2-7; a weak D match, TRBD2 (6 bases). The CDR3 has 11 residues. Germline CDR1 is MNHNS and CDR2 is SASEGT. Trimming took off 6 bases at V and 7 bases at J, with 10 bases between the two ends. Here the CDR3 reads CASRVGGEQYF. As DNA, the CDR3 is TGTGCCAGCAGAGTCGGAGGGGAGCAGTACTTC.

This clonotype has at least ten counts. The rearrangement links TRBV20-1 to TRBJ1-2; D uncertain. V was pared by 0 bases and J by 0 bases, with 17 bases between. The CDR3 contains 17 residues. Germline V CDR1 and CDR2: DFQATT, SNEGSKA (reference sequence). The CDR3 bases are TGCAGTGCTAGAGATCTGGGCGGCTCCCAAACTAACTATGGCTACACCTTC. Its protein is CSARDLGGSQTNYGYTF.

The V call is TRBV20-1, the J call TRBJ2-1, with TRBD2 matching 13 bases. CDR1 and CDR2 (germline): DFQATT, SNEGSKA (reference sequence). The CDR3 consists of 17 residues. Trimming removed 2 bases from V and 4 bases from J; junction bases left unmatched: 8. CDR3 DNA: TGCAGTGCTAGATCCAGGACTAGCGGGAGCGTGTACAATGAGCAGTTCTTC. Residues: CSARSRTSGSVYNEQFF.

This clonotype was seen ten or more times. The chain has TRBV6-5 and TRBJ1-4, with D unclear. Trimming removed 0 bases from V and 4 bases from J, with 9 bases in between. The CDR3 length is 15 residues. Germline V gene sequence: CDR1 MNHEY, CDR2 SVGAGI. This CDR3 reads CASSYSGGYNEKLFF. The CDR3 DNA reads as TGTGCCAGCAGTTACTCAGGCGGATATAATGAAAAACTGTTTTTT.

The chain uses TRBV10-3 and TRBJ2-5, with 9 bases that match TRBD1. CDR1 is ENHRY and CDR2 is SYGVKD in the germline V gene. With 6 bases clipped from V and 4 bases from J, the junction kept 6 bases outside the gene matches. This CDR3 contains 14 residues. Here the CDR3 reads CAIRTDRGGETQYF. DNA for the CDR3: TGTGCCATCAGGACGGACAGGGGAGGAGAGACCCAGTACTTC.

V gene TRBV29-1 combines with J gene TRBJ1-1; a weak D match, TRBD1 (5 bases). CDR3 length equals 14 residues. The V and J ends lost 3 bases and 0 bases respectively, with 11 bases between them. Germline V gene lookup returns CDR1 SQVTM and CDR2 ANQGSEA. CDR3 region: CSVDRPTVNTEAFF. CDR3 in DNA: TGCAGCGTTGATCGTCCGACAGTGAACACTGAAGCTTTCTTT.

The V gene is TRBV12-3 or TRBV12-4, the J gene TRBJ2-2; possibly TRBD2 for D (6 bases). The CDR3 has 13 amino acids. The V and J ends lost 6 bases and 6 bases respectively, with 11 bases between them. CDR3 loop: CASRGGGAGELFF. The CDR3 DNA is TGTGCCAGCAGGGGAGGAGGGGCCGGGGAGCTGTTTTTT.

The V and J genes are TRBV3-1 and TRBJ2-3; no clear D gene. The ends were cut back, 11 bases at V and 5 bases at J, with 23 bases in the middle. The CDR3 has 15 amino acids. The V gene's germline CDR1 is LGHDT and CDR2 YNNKEL (reference sequence). The CDR3 bases are TGTGCCTCCTGCTCCCGCGTGGGAATTTTAGATACGCAGTATTTT. Its protein is CASCSRVGILDTQYF.

This clonotype turned up a few times. The V gene is TRBV12-3 or TRBV12-4, the J gene TRBJ1-2; 9 bases are shared with TRBD1. V gave up 6 bases and J gave up 7 bases; unmatched junction bases: 12. The CDR3 runs to 15 residues. CDR3 coding DNA: TGTGCCAGCAGAGACGGAAGGACAGGGGTTTTTGGCTACACCTTC. This sequence encodes CASRDGRTGVFGYTF.

This clonotype was seen repeatedly, ten times or more. J is TRBJ2-1 and V is TRBV20-1; 13 positions agree with TRBD2. From germline, CDR1 is DFQATT and CDR2 SNEGSKA (reference sequence). This CDR3 has 15 amino acids. V lost 0 bases, J lost 10 bases, and 6 bases stayed unmatched. CDR3 coding DNA: TGCAGTGCTAGAGACACCACTAGCGGGAGGGGAGAGCAGTTCTTC. Its protein product is CSARDTTSGRGEQFF.

This clonotype was observed at least ten times. The V call is TRBV6-1, the J call TRBJ2-3; no clear D. The germline V gene has CDR1 MNHNS and CDR2 SASEGT. V dropped 9 bases and J dropped 2 bases, with 12 bases sitting between them. The length of the CDR3 is 13 residues. The CDR3 nucleotides read TGTGCCAGTGGATTGGGTCACACAGATACGCAGTATTTT. The encoded protein is CASGLGHTDTQYF.

This clonotype was counted many times. For the CDR3, the DNA is TGTGCCAGCAGTACCTCTCGAGGGGCGGGAGGGCCCTACGAGCAGTACTTC. Translation: CASSTSRGAGGPYEQYF. This chain uses TRBV6-1 with TRBJ2-7; TRBD2 agrees at 9 bases. V shed 5 bases, J shed 2 bases, and the junction held 13 bases outside the gene matches. Germline V gene sequence: CDR1 MNHNS, CDR2 SASEGT. CDR3 length equals 17 residues.

This clonotype was seen repeatedly, ten times or more. This CDR3 reads CAISERRGSQETQYF. CDR3 nucleotide sequence: TGTGCCATCAGTGAGAGACGGGGATCCCAAGAGACCCAGTACTTC. The chain couples TRBV10-3 to TRBJ2-5, with a possible D match to TRBD2 (5 bases). The germline V and J ends were trimmed by 2 bases and 1 base, with 11 bases remaining between them. Looked up from germline, CDR1 is ENHRY and CDR2 is SYGVKD. This CDR3 region has 15 residues.

The table lists this clonotype with many counts. The chain employs TRBV11-2 and TRBJ2-7, with a tentative D call TRBD2 (7 bases). V shed 1 base and J shed 2 bases, with 18 bases lying between them. Germline V gene sequence: CDR1 SGHAT, CDR2 FQNNGV. This CDR3 is built from 17 residues. In DNA form, the CDR3 reads TGTGCCAGCAGCTTAGGGTACACTGGCGGGGGCACCTACGAGCAGTACTTC. Residues: CASSLGYTGGGTYEQYF.

The table lists this clonotype with many counts. The chain carries TRBV20-1 and TRBJ2-4; D gene ambiguous. Germline V gene lookup returns CDR1 DFQATT and CDR2 SNEGSKA (reference sequence). The V and J ends lost 6 bases and 3 bases respectively, with 9 bases between them. The length of the CDR3 is 12 residues. CDR3 bases: TGCAGTGCAGAGGACGGCAAAAACATTCAGTACTTC. Amino acids: CSAEDGKNIQYF.

This clonotype was counted a few times. The V call is TRBV20-1, the J call TRBJ2-1; D is uncertain. Looked up from germline, CDR1 is DFQATT and CDR2 is SNEGSKA (reference sequence). Deletions cut 2 bases from V and 0 bases from J, with 14 bases between. This CDR3 has 16 residues. The CDR3 nucleotides read TGCAGTGCTAGATGGCAAACACCCAGCTCCTACAATGAGCAGTTCTTC. Amino acids: CSARWQTPSSYNEQFF.

This clonotype was seen a few times. The V call is TRBV29-1, the J call TRBJ2-5, with a tentative D call TRBD2 (5 bases). This CDR3 contains 15 residues. V was pared by 5 bases and J by 1 base, with 17 bases between. The germline gives CDR1 SQVTM, CDR2 ANQGSEA. The CDR3 protein is CSVQTVASFQETQYF. CDR3 DNA: TGCAGCGTTCAAACCGTGGCTAGCTTCCAAGAGACCCAGTACTTC.

The CDR3 DNA reads TGTGCCAGCAGTGTAGAAGCCGGGGAGCTGTTTTTT. Encoded protein: CASSVEAGELFF. This chain links TRBV28 with TRBJ2-2, with unresolved D. The CDR3 totals 12 residues. Germline CDR1 and CDR2: MDHEN and SYDVKM. The V and J ends lost 5 bases and 6 bases respectively, with 7 bases between them.

The rearrangement joins TRBV20-1 to TRBJ2-7; no firm D call. Germline CDR1 reads DFQATT; CDR2 reads SNEGSKA (reference sequence). This CDR3 contains 15 residues. The germline V and J ends were trimmed by 0 bases and 2 bases, with 14 bases remaining between them. CDR3 DNA sequence: TGCAGTGCTAGAGATCTCCGGACGGTTACCTACGAGCAGTACTTC. Its translation is CSARDLRTVTYEQYF.

J is TRBJ2-7 and V is TRBV7-2; D call uncertain. The V gene lost 5 bases and the J gene lost 6 bases, with 8 bases spanning the gap. CDR3 length: 11 amino acids. The germline V gene has CDR1 SGHTA and CDR2 FQGNSA. The CDR3 reads CASSPFFEQYF. CDR3 sequence (DNA): TGTGCCAGCAGCCCCTTTTTCGAGCAGTACTTC.

The rearrangement joins TRBV5-5 to TRBJ2-3, with TRBD2 matching over 12 bases. The CDR3 is 14 residues long. The germline gives CDR1 SGHKS, CDR2 YYEKEE (reference sequence). J lost 6 bases, V lost 4 bases, and 3 bases had no gene match. CDR3 DNA: TGTGCCAGCAGCGGCGGGACTAGCGGGGATACGCAGTATTTT. It is translated as CASSGGTSGDTQYF.

By frequency in the sample, this clonotype is medium-sized (0.01 to 0.1%). V is TRBV25-1 and J is TRBJ2-4; D is possibly TRBD1 or TRBD2 (5 bases each). Looked up from germline, CDR1 is MGHDK and CDR2 is SYGVNS. The V end lost 4 bases, the J end lost 8 bases, and 12 bases lay between the germline ends. This CDR3 contains 13 residues. CDR3 nucleotides: TGTGCCAGCAGTGTTGGGGGTACCGACATTCAGTACTTC. Translation: CASSVGGTDIQYF.

The table lists this clonotype with many counts. The CDR3 spells CSASKRDREAFF. CDR3 sequence (DNA): TGCAGTGCTAGTAAACGGGACAGGGAAGCTTTCTTT. The rearrangement links TRBV20-1 to TRBJ1-1; 8 positions match TRBD1. The germline CDR1 and CDR2 sequences are DFQATT and SNEGSKA (reference sequence). This CDR3 has 12 residues. V dropped 3 bases and J dropped 8; count of bases not matched to a gene: 5.

This clonotype was detected many times. CDR3 sequence (DNA): TGTGCCAGCAGTTCCCTGACACCTCCCGCGGCTTTCTTT. Translating gives CASSSLTPPAAFF. V is TRBV12-3 or TRBV12-4 and J is TRBJ1-1; unclear D gene. Trimming removed 4 bases from V and 11 bases from J, with 17 bases in between. CDR3 length: 13 residues.

This clonotype was observed at least ten times. The chain links TRBV20-1 to TRBJ2-3; the D call may be TRBD1 or TRBD2 (5 bases each). CDR1 and CDR2 (germline): DFQATT, SNEGSKA (reference sequence). Trimming took off 8 bases at V and 2 bases at J, with 14 bases between the two ends. CDR3 length: 13 residues. CDR3 coding DNA: TGCAGTACTTCGAGGGACCTCACAGATACGCAGTATTTT. Its translation: CSTSRDLTDTQYF.